This T cell receptor (beta chain) was identified during a study of shared clonotypes between healthy human individuals. The study, taken as a whole, reports: Rarefaction showed that sequencing of sorted subsets was incomplete (despite large depth). Clonotype sharing among donors, it was expected, would be affected by sequencing depth.

As concerns this clone: The antigen remains undetermined.

The protocol was immunoSEQ multiplex PCR, while the TCRdb copy is restricted to in-frame clones and leaves out a portion. The sample shows about 1.1 million clones, around 77% of them seen only once. Germline assignment: CDR1 MNHEY and CDR2 SMNVEV (reference sequence). V was clipped by 7 bases and J by 4 bases, with 22 bases between them. There are 16 residues in the CDR3. Sequenced sample: memory CD4+ T cells from PBMCs. Documented subset: CD45RA-negative fraction. This clonotype originated in a man aged 18 to 29 in good health. Some clones in this sample may be carry-over from other donors' samples. V is TRBV27 and J is TRBJ2-5, with D maybe TRBD2 (5 bases). The CDR3 sequence is CASTPYDGSQLETQYF. In DNA form, the CDR3 reads TGTGCCAGCACCCCCTATGATGGGAGTCAGTTAGAGACCCAGTACTTC.